This TCR beta chain was profiled in a study of STAT5B mutations in CD4+ large granular lymphocyte leukemia. This was a survey-level run. Study processing details: Productive clonotypes were detectable down to 2.59 x 10-5 frequency. Only in-frame clones appear in the TCRdb table, and some are missing; sequencing was by immunoSEQ multiplex PCR. V and J calls and clone size are as listed in that table; D and trimming were resolved from the DNA. The profile shows around 43,000 clones, 65% to 90% of them singletons. The CDR3 has 15 amino acids. The germline gives CDR1 SGHTA, CDR2 FQGNSA. Trimming left V 5 bases short and J 2 bases short, with 13 bases between.

The sample comprised CD4+ T cells from blood buffy coats. The clonotype was recovered from a human donor in good health. The gene calls are TRBV7-2 and TRBJ1-5; no clear D gene. CDR3 amino acids: CASSRSASGNQPQHF. The CDR3 DNA reads as TGTGCCAGCAGCCGATCTGCCTCGGGCAATCAGCCCCAGCATTTT. Variable domain in full (rest from reference TRBV7-2 and TRBJ1-5): GAGVSQSPSNKVTEKGKDVELRCDPISGHTALYWYRQSLGQGLEFLIYFQGNSAPDKSGLPSDRFSAERTGGSVSTLTIQRTQQEDSAVYLCASSRSASGNQPQHFGDGTRLSIL.